This section outlines one T cell receptor beta chain sequence together with its context. The target antigen is unknown. Other DNA sequences in the sample encode the same CDR3. The method was immunoSEQ multiplex PCR; TCRdb's version includes in-frame clones alone and lacks a portion of them. The sample records some 55,000 clones, roughly nine tenths being singletons. The sample is drawn from a study of OX40 agonist ivuxolimab in advanced cancers. Study conclusions and caveats: CD8+ T cells averaged more expanded clones than CD4+. In the 0.1 to 3.0 mg/kg range, CD4+ and CD8+ blood T cells had expanded clonally by week 6. People who partly responded at 0.1-3.0 mg/kg had some of the least clonal expansion seen.

There are 15 residues in the CDR3. Trimming stripped 1 base from V and 2 bases from J, with 9 bases between. Looked up from germline, CDR1 is SGHRS and CDR2 is YFSETQ. The sequences come from CD4+ or CD8+ T cells sorted from blood, collected in a trial of the OX40 agonist ivuxolimab. This clonotype was sampled from an adult with an advanced solid tumor such as melanoma, head and neck, liver or kidney cancer. The V gene is TRBV5-1, the J gene TRBJ2-2, with D tentatively TRBD1 or TRBD2 (5 bases each). The CDR3 DNA reads as TGCGCCAGCAGCTTGCGAGGGGTTAACACCGGGGAGCTGTTTTTT. This translates into CASSLRGVNTGELFF.